This paragraph reports one T cell receptor (beta chain). This sample was included in a study of long-term antiretroviral therapy in people with HIV. The V and J ends lost 3 bases and 2 bases respectively, with 10 bases between them. This CDR3 contains 14 residues. Germline CDR1 SGHTA, CDR2 FQGNSA. Runs used v3.0 of the immunoSEQ assay and were done at survey level. Method: immunoSEQ multiplex PCR; TCRdb's copy keeps in-frame clones and lacks some. The top ten clones hold approximately 18% of a sample with approximately 12,000 clones, around nine tenths of them seen once. The chain is built from TRBV7-2 and TRBJ2-5; tentatively, D is TRBD1 (5 bases). Sequencing used unsorted PBMCs, obtained 0.2 years before starting antiretroviral therapy. This sequence was found in a woman between 40 and 50 years old with HIV. The CDR3 reads CASSLGRAQETQYF. The DNA of the CDR3 is TGTGCCAGCAGCTTGGGCAGGGCTCAAGAGACCCAGTACTTC.